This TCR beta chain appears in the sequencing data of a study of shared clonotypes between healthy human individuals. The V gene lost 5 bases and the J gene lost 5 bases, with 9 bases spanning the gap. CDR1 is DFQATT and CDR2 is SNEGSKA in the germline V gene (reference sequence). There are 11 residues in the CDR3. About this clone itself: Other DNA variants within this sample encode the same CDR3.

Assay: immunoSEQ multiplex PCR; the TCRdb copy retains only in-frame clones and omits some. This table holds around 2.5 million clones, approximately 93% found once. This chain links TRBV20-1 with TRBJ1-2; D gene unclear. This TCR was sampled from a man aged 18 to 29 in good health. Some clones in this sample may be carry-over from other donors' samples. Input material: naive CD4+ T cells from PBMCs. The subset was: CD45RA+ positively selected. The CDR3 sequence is CSARTAYGYTF. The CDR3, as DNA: TGCAGTGCTCGGACGGCGTATGGCTACACCTTC.